This record covers a single T cell receptor (beta chain). Its antigen is not known. The sample belongs to a study of Graves' ophthalmopathy and Graves' hyperthyroidism. Scientists amplified the TCR beta CDR3 regions from RNA transcripts. After a first-round RT-PCR with HTBI primers, a second-round multiplex PCR was run. TCRdb processed the multiplex PCR reads anew with MiXCR; each CDR3 protein has one entry. The repertoire holds approximately 1.2 million distinct CDR3 sequences, with about 35% as singletons. V lost 4 bases and J 4 bases, leaving 19 bases between the germline ends. Germline CDR1 reads SQVTM; CDR2 reads ANQGSEA. The CDR3 length is 15 residues. Study-wide results and caveats: Blood contained most expanded thyroid clonotypes exceeding 0.001 frequency. The model flagged ophthalmopathy progression at over 60% sensitivity and 72.22% specificity.

Hyperthyroidism patients were newly diagnosed, under 2 months' duration, aged 18 to 65. This TCR was recovered from an adult man with Graves' hyperthyroidism. The V gene is TRBV29-1, the J gene TRBJ2-5, with D perhaps TRBD2 (5 bases). The sequencing input was peripheral blood or thyroid tissue (not recorded which). This CDR3 reads CSVVRNTGNAETQYF. In nucleotides, the CDR3 is TGCAGCGTTGTGCGGAACACCGGGAATGCAGAGACCCAGTACTTC.